This T cell receptor (beta chain) was sequenced for a study of T cell changes during pregnancy in multiple sclerosis. The protocol was immunoSEQ multiplex PCR, while the TCRdb copy is restricted to in-frame clones and leaves out a portion. The table has about 69,000 clones, roughly 90% seen once. The receptor's source is a female donor in good health, enrolled as a control in a pregnancy study. Sequences were derived from CD4+ T cells from peripheral blood mononuclear cells, sampled in the third trimester of pregnancy.

The CDR3 reads CASSQDNRGNQPQHF. The CDR3, as DNA: TGCGCCAGCAGCCAAGACAACAGGGGAAATCAGCCCCAGCATTTT. The chain has TRBV4-3 and TRBJ1-5; 7 bases map to TRBD1. Trimming took 0 bases from V and 4 from J; bases not matched to a gene: 3. CDR3 length equals 15 residues. Germline V CDR1 and CDR2: LGHNA, YSLEER.